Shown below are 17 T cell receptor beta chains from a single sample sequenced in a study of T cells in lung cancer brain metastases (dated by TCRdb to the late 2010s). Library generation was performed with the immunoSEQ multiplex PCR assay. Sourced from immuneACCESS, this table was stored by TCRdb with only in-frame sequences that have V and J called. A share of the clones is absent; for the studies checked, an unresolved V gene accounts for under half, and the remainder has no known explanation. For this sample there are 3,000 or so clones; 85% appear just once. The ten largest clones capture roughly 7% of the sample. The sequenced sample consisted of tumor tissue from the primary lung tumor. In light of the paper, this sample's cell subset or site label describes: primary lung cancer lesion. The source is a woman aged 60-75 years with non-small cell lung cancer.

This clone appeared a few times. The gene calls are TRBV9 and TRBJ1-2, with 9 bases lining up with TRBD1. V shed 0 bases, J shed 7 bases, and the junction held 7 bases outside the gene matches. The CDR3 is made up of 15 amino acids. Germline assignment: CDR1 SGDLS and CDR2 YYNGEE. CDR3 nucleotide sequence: TGTGCCAGCAGCGTAGACGGGACAGGGCTCGGTGGCTACACCTTC. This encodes CASSVDGTGLGGYTF.

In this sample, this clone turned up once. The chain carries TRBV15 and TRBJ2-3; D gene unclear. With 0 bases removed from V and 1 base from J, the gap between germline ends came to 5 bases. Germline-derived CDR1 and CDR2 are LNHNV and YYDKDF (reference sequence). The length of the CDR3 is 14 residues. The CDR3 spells CATSRDRGTDTQYF. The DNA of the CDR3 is TGTGCCACCAGCAGAGATCGGGGCACAGATACGCAGTATTTT. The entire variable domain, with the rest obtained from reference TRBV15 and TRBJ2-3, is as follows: DAMVIQNPRYQVTQFGKPVTLSCSQTLNHNVMYWYQQKSSQAPKLLFHYYDKDFNNEADTPDNFQSRRPNTSFCFLDIRSPGLGDTAMYLCATSRDRGTDTQYFGPGTRLTVL.

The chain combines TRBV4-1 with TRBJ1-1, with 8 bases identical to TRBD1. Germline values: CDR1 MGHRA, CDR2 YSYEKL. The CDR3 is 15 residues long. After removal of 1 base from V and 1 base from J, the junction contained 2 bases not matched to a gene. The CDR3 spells CASSQGTGSNTEAFF. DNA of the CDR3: TGCGCCAGCAGCCAAGGGACAGGGTCGAACACTGAAGCTTTCTTT.

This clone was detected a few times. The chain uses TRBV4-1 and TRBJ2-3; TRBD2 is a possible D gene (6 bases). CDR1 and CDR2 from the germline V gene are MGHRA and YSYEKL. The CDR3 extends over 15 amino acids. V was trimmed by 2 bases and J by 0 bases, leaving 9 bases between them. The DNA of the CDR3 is TGCGCCAGCAGCCAACGGGGGACTAGCACAGATACGCAGTATTTT. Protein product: CASSQRGTSTDTQYF.

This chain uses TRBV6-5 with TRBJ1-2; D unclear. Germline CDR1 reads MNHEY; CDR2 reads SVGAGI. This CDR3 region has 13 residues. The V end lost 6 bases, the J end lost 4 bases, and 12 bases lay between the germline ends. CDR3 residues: CASSPTRTYGYTF. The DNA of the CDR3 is TGTGCCAGCAGCCCAACAAGGACCTATGGCTACACCTTC.

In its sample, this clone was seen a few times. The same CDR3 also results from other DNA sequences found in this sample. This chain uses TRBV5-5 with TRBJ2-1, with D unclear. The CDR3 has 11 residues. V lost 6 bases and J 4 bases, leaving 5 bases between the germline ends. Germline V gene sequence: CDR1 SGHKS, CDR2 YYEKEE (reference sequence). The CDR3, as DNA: TGTGCCAGCACGGATTACAATGAGCAGTTCTTC. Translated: CASTDYNEQFF.

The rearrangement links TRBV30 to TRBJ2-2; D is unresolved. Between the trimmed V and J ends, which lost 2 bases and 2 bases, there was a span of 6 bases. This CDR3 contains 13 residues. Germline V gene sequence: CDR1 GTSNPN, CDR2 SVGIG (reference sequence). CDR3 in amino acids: CAWSRRNTGELFF. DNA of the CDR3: TGTGCCTGGAGTAGACGTAACACCGGGGAGCTGTTTTTT.

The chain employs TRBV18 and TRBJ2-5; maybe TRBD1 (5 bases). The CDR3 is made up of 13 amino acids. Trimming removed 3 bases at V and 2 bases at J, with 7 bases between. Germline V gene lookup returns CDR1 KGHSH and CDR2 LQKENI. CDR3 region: CASSPGQQETQYF. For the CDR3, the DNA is TGTGCCAGCTCACCGGGGCAGCAAGAGACCCAGTACTTC.

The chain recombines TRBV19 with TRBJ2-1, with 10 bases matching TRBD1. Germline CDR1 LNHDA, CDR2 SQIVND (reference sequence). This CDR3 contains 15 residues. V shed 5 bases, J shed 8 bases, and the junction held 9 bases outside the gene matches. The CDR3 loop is CASSAPGTGVHEQFF. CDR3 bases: TGTGCCAGTAGTGCGCCCGGGACAGGGGTCCATGAGCAGTTCTTC.

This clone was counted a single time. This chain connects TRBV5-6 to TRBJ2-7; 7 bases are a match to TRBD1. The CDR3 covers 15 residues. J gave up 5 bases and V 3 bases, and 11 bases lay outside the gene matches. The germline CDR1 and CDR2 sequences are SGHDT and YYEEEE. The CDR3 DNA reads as TGTGCCAGCAGCTACGGACAGGACCTGATTGACGAGCAGTACTTC. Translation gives CASSYGQDLIDEQYF.

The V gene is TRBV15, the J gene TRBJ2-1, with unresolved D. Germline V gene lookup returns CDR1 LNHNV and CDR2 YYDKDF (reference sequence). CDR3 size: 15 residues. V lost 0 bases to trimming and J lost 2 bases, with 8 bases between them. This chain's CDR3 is CATSRELVAYNEQFF. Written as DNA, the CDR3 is TGTGCCACCAGCAGAGAATTAGTGGCCTACAATGAGCAGTTCTTC.

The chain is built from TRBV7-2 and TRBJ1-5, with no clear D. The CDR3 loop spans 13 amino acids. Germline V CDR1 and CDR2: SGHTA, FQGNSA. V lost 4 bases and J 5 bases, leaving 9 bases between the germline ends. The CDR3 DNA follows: TGTGCCAGCAGCTCACGGGTTGATCAGCCCCAGCATTTT. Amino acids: CASSSRVDQPQHF. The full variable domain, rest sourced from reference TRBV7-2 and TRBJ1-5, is GAGVSQSPSNKVTEKGKDVELRCDPISGHTALYWYRQSLGQGLEFLIYFQGNSAPDKSGLPSDRFSAERTGGSVSTLTIQRTQQEDSAVYLCASSSRVDQPQHFGDGTRLSIL.

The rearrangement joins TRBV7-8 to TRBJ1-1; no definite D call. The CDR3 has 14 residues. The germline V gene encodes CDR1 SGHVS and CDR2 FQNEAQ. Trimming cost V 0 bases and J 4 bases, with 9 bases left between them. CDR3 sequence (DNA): TGTGCCAGCAGCTTAGCGGCTAGCAGCACTGAAGCTTTCTTT. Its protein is CASSLAASSTEAFF.

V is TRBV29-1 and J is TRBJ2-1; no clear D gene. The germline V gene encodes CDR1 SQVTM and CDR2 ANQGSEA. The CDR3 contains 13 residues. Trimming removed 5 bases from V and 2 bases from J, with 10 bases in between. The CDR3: CSVTPDPYNEQFF. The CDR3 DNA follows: TGCAGCGTTACACCCGATCCCTACAATGAGCAGTTCTTC.

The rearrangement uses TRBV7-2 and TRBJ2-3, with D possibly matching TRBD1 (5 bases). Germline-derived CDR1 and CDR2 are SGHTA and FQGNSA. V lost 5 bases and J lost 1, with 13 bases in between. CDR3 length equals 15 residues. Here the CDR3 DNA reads TGTGCCAGCAGCCTTGGGGCAGCCGGCACAGATACGCAGTATTTT. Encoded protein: CASSLGAAGTDTQYF.

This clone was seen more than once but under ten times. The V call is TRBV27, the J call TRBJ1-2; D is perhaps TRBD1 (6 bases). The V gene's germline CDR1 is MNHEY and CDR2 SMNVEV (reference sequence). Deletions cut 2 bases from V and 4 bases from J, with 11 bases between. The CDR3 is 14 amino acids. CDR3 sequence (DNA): TGTGCCAGCAGTTTAGGGGGCCCCTCCTATGGCTACACCTTC. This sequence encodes CASSLGGPSYGYTF.

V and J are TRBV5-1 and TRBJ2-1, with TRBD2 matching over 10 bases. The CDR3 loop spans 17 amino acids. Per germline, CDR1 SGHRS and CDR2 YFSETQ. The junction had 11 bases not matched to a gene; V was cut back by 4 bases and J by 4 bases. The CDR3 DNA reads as TGCGCCAGCAGCCACCTGTCACTAGCGGGATCGTACAATGAGCAGTTCTTC. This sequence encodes CASSHLSLAGSYNEQFF.